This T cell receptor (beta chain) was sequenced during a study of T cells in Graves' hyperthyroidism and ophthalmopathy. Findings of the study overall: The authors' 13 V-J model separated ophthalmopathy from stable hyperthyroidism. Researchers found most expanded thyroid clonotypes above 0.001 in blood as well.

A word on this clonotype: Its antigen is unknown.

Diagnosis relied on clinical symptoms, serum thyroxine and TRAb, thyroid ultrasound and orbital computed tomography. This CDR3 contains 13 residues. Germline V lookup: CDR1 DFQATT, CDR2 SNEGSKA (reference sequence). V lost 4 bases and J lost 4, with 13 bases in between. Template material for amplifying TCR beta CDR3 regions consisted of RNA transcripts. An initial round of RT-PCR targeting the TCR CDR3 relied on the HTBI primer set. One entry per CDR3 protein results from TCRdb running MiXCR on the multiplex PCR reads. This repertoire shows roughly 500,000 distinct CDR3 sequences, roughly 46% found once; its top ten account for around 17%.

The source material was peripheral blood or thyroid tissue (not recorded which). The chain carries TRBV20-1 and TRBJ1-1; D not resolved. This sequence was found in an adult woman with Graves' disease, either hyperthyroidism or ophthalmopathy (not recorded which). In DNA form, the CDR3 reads TGCAGTGCTACCGGCCTGGGGAGCACTGAAGCTTTCTTT. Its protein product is CSATGLGSTEAFF.